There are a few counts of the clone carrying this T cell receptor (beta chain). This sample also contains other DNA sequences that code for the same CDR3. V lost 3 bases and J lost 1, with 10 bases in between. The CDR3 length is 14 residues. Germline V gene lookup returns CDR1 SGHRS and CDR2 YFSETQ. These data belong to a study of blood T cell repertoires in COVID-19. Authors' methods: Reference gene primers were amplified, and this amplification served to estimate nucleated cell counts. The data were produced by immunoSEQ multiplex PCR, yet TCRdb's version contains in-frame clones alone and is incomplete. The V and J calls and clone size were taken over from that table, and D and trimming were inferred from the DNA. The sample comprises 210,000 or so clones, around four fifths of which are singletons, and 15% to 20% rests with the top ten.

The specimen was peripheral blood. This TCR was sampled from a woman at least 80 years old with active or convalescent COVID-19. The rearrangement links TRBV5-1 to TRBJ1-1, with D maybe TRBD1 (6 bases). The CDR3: CASSSQGGNTEAFF. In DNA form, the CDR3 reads TGCGCCAGCAGCTCACAGGGTGGGAACACTGAAGCTTTCTTT.